The clone carrying this TCR beta chain has a handful of counts. The source of the sample is a study of T-cell reconstitution after alpha-beta-depleted transplantation in children. The CDR3 covers 18 residues. Preparation of the TCRbeta library used unique molecular identifiers. TCRdb used MiXCR to reprocess the PCR reads, holding one entry per CDR3 protein. This sample has around 960,000 distinct CDR3 sequences, with about 29% found just once. This chain links TRBV21-1 with TRBJ1-4; the table's D call, TRBD1, has no DNA check behind it. TRBV21-1 is tagged as a pseudogene. Sequenced material: PBMCs, mostly from graft donor cells, taken 360 days after TCRalphabeta/CD19-depleted stem cell transplant. The TCR originated in a boy in the first two years of life who had a stem cell transplant for SCID, so the T cells may come from the graft donor. The CDR3 DNA sequence: TGTGCCAGCAGCAAAGTGTCCGGGACAGGGGCAACTAATGAAAAACTGTTTTTT. This sequence encodes CASSKVSGTGATNEKLFF.